Listed below are T cell receptor beta chains from one sample, sequenced in a study of control samples from healthy donors and cancer patients. Sequenced by immunoSEQ multiplex PCR; TCRdb stores in-frame clones only, minus some. The sample lists some 200,000 clones; about 94% were seen once. The sequencing input was blood. Receptor source: a middle-aged man in good health. Both conserved end residues are trimmed from each CDR3. Each record gives: V gene, D gene, CDR3 protein. D genes are given only for firm matches.

TRBV4-1 | TRBD1 | ASSQPPGTGGETQY
TRBV5-6 | . | ASSLGGHLTYNEQF
TRBV7-9 | . | ASSGSGGTEAF
TRBV5-4 | TRBD2 | ASSFPPLAGTDTQY
TRBV6-5 | . | ASSWDGEAF
TRBV2 | TRBD2 | ASPKGLAGGPQF
TRBV5-1 | TRBD1 | ASSLSTGNLYGYT
TRBV7-2 | . | ASSLFRETQY
TRBV28 | . | ASSLSVYSNQPQH
TRBV5-1 | TRBD2 | ASSFTSGGPYEQY
TRBV18 | TRBD2 | ASSPLLAGGDEQF
TRBV5-1 | . | ASSRTVWRVTTAVRPQETQY
TRBV6-2/TRBV6-3 | . | ASSHTTESYEQY
TRBV11-2 | . | ASSLDPLSSGANVLT
TRBV6-6 | . | ASSPDDGYT
TRBV19 | . | ASSTGGNTEAF
TRBV6-1 | . | ASSATGHGGTEAF
TRBV18 | . | ASSPLSTPEQY